This TCR beta chain was captured by sequencing in a study of T cells after posttransplantation cyclophosphamide. Whole-study findings and limits: TRB overlap between skin or GI tissue T cells and blood was limited. TRB clonality was highly associated with recipient CMV seropositivity and reactivation. Later blood repertoires were often dominated by clones from the donor CD8+ memory compartment.

TCRdb keeps only in-frame clones here, not all; method: immunoSEQ multiplex PCR. The data show roughly 8,000 clones, with none appearing a single time. Cyclophosphamide on days +3 and +4 followed busulfan-fludarabine conditioning and a marrow graft. This clone was counted many times. What it binds is not known. The CDR3 covers 14 residues. The germline V and J ends were trimmed by 2 bases and 12 bases, with 18 bases remaining between them. Per the germline V gene, CDR1 is SGDLS and CDR2 is YYNGEE. The chain couples TRBV9 to TRBJ2-1, with D perhaps being TRBD1 or TRBD2 (11 bases each). The source of this sequence is a female patient in her fifties who received an allogeneic stem cell transplant from a related donor, was CMV-positive, and had no GVHD. A share of the T cells may be of graft donor origin. The specimen comprised PBMCs, sampled after allogeneic stem cell transplant with posttransplant cyclophosphamide. CDR3 sequence reads: CASSVTSGTGGQFF. In DNA form, the CDR3 reads TGTGCCAGCAGCGTGACTAGCGGGACAGGGGGGCAGTTCTTC. Full variable domain (rest looked up from reference TRBV9 and TRBJ2-1): DSGVTQTPKHLITATGQRVTLRCSPRSGDLSVYWYQQSLDQGLQFLIQYYNGEERAKGNILERFSAQQFPDLHSELNLSSLELGDSALYFCASSVTSGTGGQFFGPGTRLTVL.